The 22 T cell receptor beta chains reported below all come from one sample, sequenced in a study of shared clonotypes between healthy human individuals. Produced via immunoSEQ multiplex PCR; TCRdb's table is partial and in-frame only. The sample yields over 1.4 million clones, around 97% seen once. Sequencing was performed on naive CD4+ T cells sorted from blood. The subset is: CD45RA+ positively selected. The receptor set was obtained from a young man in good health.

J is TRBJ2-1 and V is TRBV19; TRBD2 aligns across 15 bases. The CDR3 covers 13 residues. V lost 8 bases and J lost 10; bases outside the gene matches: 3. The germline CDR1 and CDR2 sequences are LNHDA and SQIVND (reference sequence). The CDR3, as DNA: TGTGCCAGTGGACTAGCGGGAGGGCACGAGCAGTTCTTC. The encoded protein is CASGLAGGHEQFF.

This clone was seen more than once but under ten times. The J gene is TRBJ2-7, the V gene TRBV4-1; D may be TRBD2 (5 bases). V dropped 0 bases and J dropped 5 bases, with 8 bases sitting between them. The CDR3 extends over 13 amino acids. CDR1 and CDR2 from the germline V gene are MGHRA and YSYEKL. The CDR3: CASSQDHGNEQYF. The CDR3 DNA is TGCGCCAGCAGCCAAGATCACGGGAACGAGCAGTACTTC.

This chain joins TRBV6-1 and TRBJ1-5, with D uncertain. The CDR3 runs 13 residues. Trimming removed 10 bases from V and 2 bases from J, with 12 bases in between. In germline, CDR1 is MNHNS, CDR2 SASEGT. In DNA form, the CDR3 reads TGTGCCATCCAGGCTGGCCGCAATCAGCCCCAGCATTTT. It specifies CAIQAGRNQPQHF.

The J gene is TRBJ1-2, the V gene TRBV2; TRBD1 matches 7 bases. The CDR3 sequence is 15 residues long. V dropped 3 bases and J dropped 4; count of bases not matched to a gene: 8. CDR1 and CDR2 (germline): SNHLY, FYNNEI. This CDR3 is CASSEAGQLSYGYTF. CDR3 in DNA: TGTGCCAGCAGTGAGGCGGGACAGTTGTCCTATGGCTACACCTTC.

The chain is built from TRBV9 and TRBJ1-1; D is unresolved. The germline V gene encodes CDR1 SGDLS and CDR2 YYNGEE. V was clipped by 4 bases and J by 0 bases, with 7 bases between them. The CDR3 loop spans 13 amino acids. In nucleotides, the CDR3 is TGTGCCAGCAGCCCCACGATGAACACTGAAGCTTTCTTT. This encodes CASSPTMNTEAFF.

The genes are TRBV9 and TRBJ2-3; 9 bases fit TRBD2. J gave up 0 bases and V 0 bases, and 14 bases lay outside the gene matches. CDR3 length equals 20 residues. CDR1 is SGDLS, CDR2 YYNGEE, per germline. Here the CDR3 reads CASSVGVSWREGVSTDTQYF. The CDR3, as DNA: TGTGCCAGCAGCGTAGGTGTTTCGTGGCGGGAGGGCGTTAGCACAGATACGCAGTATTTT.

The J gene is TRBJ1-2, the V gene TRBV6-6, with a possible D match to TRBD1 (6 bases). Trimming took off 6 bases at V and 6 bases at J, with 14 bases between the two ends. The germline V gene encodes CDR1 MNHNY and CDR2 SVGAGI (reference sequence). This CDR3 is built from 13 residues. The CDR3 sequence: CASRPTGLDGYTF. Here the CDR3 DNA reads TGTGCCAGCAGACCAACAGGGTTGGATGGCTACACCTTC.

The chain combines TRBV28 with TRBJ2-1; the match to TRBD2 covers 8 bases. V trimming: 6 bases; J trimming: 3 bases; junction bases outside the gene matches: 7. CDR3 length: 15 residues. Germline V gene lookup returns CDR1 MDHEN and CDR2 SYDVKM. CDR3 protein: CASRRTSRHYNEQFF. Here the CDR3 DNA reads TGTGCCAGCAGGCGGACTAGCCGACACTACAATGAGCAGTTCTTC.

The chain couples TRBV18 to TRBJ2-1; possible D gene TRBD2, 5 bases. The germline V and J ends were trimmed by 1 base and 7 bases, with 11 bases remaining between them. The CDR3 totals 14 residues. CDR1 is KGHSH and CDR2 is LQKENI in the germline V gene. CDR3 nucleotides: TGTGCCAGCTCACCACTAAGTACGGGGAATGAGCAGTTCTTC. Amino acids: CASSPLSTGNEQFF.

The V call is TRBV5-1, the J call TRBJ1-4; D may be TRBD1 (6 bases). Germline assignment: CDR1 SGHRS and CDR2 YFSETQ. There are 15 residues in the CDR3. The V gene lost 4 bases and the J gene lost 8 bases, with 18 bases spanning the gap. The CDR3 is CASSQGHGVAEKLFF. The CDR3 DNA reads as TGCGCCAGCAGCCAGGGGCACGGGGTAGCAGAAAAACTGTTTTTT. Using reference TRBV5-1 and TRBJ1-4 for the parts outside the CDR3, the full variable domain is KAGVTQTPRYLIKTRGQQVTLSCSPISGHRSVSWYQQTPGQGLQFLFEYFSETQRNKGNFPGRFSGRQFSNSRSEMNVSTLELGDSALYLCASSQGHGVAEKLFFGSGTQLSVL.

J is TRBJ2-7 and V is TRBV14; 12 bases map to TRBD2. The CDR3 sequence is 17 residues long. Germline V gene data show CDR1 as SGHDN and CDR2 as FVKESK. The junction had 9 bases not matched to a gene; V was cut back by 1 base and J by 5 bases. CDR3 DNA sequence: TGTGCCAGCAGCCAAGCCGGTCGACTAGCGGGAGCCCACGAGCAGTACTTC. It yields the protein CASSQAGRLAGAHEQYF.

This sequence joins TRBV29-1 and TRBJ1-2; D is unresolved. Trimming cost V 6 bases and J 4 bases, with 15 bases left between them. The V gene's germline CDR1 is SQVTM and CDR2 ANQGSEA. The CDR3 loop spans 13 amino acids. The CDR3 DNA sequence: TGCAGCGTCGCCCGATGGTCGGGCTATGGCTACACCTTC. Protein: CSVARWSGYGYTF.

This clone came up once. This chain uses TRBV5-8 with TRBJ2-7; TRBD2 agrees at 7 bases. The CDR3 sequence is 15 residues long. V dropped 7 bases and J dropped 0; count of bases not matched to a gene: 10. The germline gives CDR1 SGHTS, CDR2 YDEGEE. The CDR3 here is CASGGGLLASYEQYF. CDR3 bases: TGTGCCAGCGGGGGGGGACTCCTTGCCTCCTACGAGCAGTACTTC.

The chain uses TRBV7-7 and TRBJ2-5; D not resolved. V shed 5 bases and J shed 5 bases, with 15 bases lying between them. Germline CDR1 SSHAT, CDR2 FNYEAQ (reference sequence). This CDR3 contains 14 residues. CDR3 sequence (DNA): TGTGCCAGCAGCCGTATCGAGATGTCGGAGACCCAGTACTTC. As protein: CASSRIEMSETQYF.

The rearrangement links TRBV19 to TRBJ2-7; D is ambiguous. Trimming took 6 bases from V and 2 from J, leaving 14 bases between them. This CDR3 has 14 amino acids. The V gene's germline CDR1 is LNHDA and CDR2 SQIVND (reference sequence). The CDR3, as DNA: TGTGCCAGTAGATCGGGTAAACCCCCCTACGAGCAGTACTTC. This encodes CASRSGKPPYEQYF.

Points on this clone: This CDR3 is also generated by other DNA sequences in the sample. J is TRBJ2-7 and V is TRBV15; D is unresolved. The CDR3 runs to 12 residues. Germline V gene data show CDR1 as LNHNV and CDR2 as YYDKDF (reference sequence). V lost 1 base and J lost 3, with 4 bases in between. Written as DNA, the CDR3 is TGTGCCACCAGCAGAGGGTACTACGAGCAGTACTTC. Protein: CATSRGYYEQYF.

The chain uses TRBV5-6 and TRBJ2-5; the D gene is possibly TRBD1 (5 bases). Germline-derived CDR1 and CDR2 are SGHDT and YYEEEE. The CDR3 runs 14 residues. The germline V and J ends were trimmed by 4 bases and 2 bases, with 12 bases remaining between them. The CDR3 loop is CASSVQGGQETQYF. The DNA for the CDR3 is TGTGCCAGCAGCGTGCAGGGCGGTCAAGAGACCCAGTACTTC.

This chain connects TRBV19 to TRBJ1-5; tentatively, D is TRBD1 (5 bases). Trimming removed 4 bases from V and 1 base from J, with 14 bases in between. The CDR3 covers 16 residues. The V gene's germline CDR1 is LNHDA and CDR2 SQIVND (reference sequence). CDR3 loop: CASSNSRELSNQPQHF. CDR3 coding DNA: TGTGCCAGTAGTAACAGCAGGGAGTTGAGCAATCAGCCCCAGCATTTT.

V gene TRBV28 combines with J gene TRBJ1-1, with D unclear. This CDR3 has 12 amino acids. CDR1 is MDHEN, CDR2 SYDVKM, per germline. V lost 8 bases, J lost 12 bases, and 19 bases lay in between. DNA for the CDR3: TGTGCCAGCGAGCTCCGGGGTACTGTAACTTTCTTT. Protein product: CASELRGTVTFF.

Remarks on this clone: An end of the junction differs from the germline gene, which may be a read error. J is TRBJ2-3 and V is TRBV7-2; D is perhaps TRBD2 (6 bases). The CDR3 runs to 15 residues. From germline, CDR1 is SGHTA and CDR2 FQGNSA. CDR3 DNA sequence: TGTGCCAGCAGTTTAGGCGGGACTCGCACAGATACGCAGTATTTT. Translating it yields CASSLGGTRTDTQYF.

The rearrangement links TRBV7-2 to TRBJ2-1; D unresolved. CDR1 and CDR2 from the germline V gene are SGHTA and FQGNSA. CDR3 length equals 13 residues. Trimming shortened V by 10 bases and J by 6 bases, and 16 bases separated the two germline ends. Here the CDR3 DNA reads TGTGCCATCCTTGTCAGAAAGGGCAATGAGCAGTTCTTC. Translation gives CAILVRKGNEQFF.

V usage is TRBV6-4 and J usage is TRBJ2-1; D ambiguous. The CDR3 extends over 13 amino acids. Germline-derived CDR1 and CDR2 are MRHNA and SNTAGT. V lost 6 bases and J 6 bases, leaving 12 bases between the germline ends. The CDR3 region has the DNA TGTGCCAGCAGGGGGATGGGATCCAATGAGCAGTTCTTC. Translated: CASRGMGSNEQFF.